This TCR beta chain was profiled in a study of OX40 agonist ivuxolimab in advanced cancers. As for the study in general: Ivuxolimab doses were 0.01, 0.1, 0.3, 1.5, 3 or 10 mg/kg every 2 weeks. Two cutaneous melanoma patients and one hepatocellular carcinoma patient, three in all, had partial responses. Notes on the study in general: In the 0.1 to 3.0 mg/kg range, CD4+ and CD8+ blood T cells had expanded clonally by week 6.

Libraries were prepared by immunoSEQ multiplex PCR; TCRdb keeps only in-frame clonotypes and omits some of them. The data contain about 95,000 clones, about 85% of them seen just once; the ten biggest clones take up 3% to 4%. About this clone itself: Its antigen is not identified.

CDR1 is MNHNY, CDR2 SVGAGI, per germline (reference sequence). This CDR3 has 16 amino acids. Trimming removed 5 bases at V and 2 bases at J, with 19 bases between. The sequence was collected from an adult with an advanced solid tumor such as melanoma, head and neck, liver or kidney cancer. V and J are TRBV6-6 and TRBJ2-7; D assignment may be TRBD1 or TRBD2 (6 bases each). The material sequenced was CD4+ or CD8+ T cells sorted from blood, taken in a trial of the OX40 agonist ivuxolimab. As DNA, the CDR3 is TGTGCCAGCAGTAAGAAAAGGGGGGTAGACACCTACGAGCAGTACTTC. It specifies CASSKKRGVDTYEQYF.